The 3 T cell receptor beta chains given below trace back to one sample, sequenced in a study of early T cells in non-severe SARS-CoV-2 infection (dated by TCRdb to about 2021). To prepare the library, 5' RACE was applied. The instrument given in TCRdb is NextSeq 500. TCRdb reanalyzed the raw reads on its own, using fastp at Q25 for trimming and MiXCR for clone calling, and kept in-frame beta chains. Identical CDR3 proteins give one entry, which carries the most common genes and DNA. In all, the sample holds approximately 15,000 distinct CDR3 sequences, and less than 6.5% of those were seen once. 6.5% to 7.5% of the sample is taken by the ten largest. The sequencing used whole blood, collected at baseline. The receptors shown here come from an adult who was a healthcare worker with PCR-confirmed SARS-CoV-2 infection or an uninfected control (not recorded which).

This clonotype was seen ten or more times. The gene calls are TRBV7-2 and TRBJ1-2, with TRBD1 matching over 9 bases. V gave up 5 bases and J gave up 7 bases; unmatched junction bases: 8. CDR3 length equals 14 residues. The germline V gene encodes CDR1 SGHTA and CDR2 FQGNSA. In DNA, the CDR3 is TGTGCCAGCAGCCCTAACAGGGGGCAGGGTGGCTACACCTTC. It codes for CASSPNRGQGGYTF. The whole variable domain, remainder taken from reference TRBV7-2 and TRBJ1-2, is GAGVSQSPSNKVTEKGKDVELRCDPISGHTALYWYRQSLGQGLEFLIYFQGNSAPDKSGLPSDRFSAERTGGSVSTLTIQRTQQEDSAVYLCASSPNRGQGGYTFGSGTRLTVV.

V and J are TRBV5-5 and TRBJ2-7; D remains unclear. The CDR3 sequence is 14 residues long. The V and J ends lost 1 base and 7 bases respectively, with 15 bases between them. The germline V gene has CDR1 SGHKS and CDR2 YYEKEE (reference sequence). The CDR3 region is CASSLSAGRKEQYF. The DNA of the CDR3 is TGTGCCAGCAGCTTGTCCGCCGGACGAAAAGAGCAGTACTTC.

This clonotype showed up just a few times. This clone may be a read error of a much larger clone one base away. The chain uses TRBV10-3 and TRBJ2-1; tentatively, D is TRBD2 (5 bases). This CDR3 has 15 residues. Trimming pared 2 bases from V and 0 bases from J, leaving 8 bases between. Germline CDR1 and CDR2: ENHRY and SYGVKD. The CDR3 loop is CAISEIRDSYNEQFF. CDR3 bases: TGTGCCATCAGTGAGATCCGGGACTCCTACAATGAGCAGTTCTTC.